Each of the 13 T cell receptor beta chains below was sequenced from the same sample in a study of blood T cell repertoires in COVID-19. Profiled with immunoSEQ multiplex PCR; TCRdb holds only in-frame clones, not every one. This repertoire shows 40,000 or so clones, 70% to 90% found once; its top ten account for roughly 4.3%. The sequencing input was peripheral blood. These receptors were obtained from a man between 60 and 75 years old with COVID-19, enrolled during active disease.

The CDR3 reads CAVSEGYNEQFF. CDR3 bases: TGTGCCGTTTCGGAGGGGTACAATGAGCAGTTCTTC. The genes are TRBV2 and TRBJ2-1; TRBD2 is a possible D gene (6 bases). Germline CDR1 reads SNHLY; CDR2 reads FYNNEI. V lost 11 bases and J 4 bases, leaving 12 bases between the germline ends. This CDR3 has 12 residues.

This clone is a singleton in its sample. This chain uses TRBV11-2 with TRBJ2-7, with D perhaps TRBD2 (6 bases). Trimming pared 4 bases from V and 0 bases from J, leaving 10 bases between. Germline lookup yields CDR1 SGHAT and CDR2 FQNNGV. CDR3 length equals 14 residues. CDR3 nucleotides: TGTGCCAGCAGCTCGGGCGGGAACTCCTACGAGCAGTACTTC. As protein: CASSSGGNSYEQYF.

The J gene is TRBJ2-7, the V gene TRBV27; 11 bases agree with TRBD2. Losses at the gene ends were 3 bases for V and 2 bases for J; bases not matched to a gene: 3. This CDR3 has 15 residues. Germline-derived CDR1 and CDR2 are MNHEY and SMNVEV (reference sequence). In DNA form, the CDR3 reads TGTGCCAGCAGTTTCGGGGGACTAGCGGCCTACGAGCAGTACTTC. Residues: CASSFGGLAAYEQYF.

CDR3 loop: CATSDADRKAFF. CDR3 DNA sequence: TGTGCCACCAGTGACGCAGACAGAAAAGCTTTCTTT. This rearrangement joins TRBV24-1 to TRBJ1-1; a possible D gene is TRBD1 (5 bases). Germline assignment: CDR1 KGHDR and CDR2 SFDVKD. The CDR3 runs 12 residues. V lost 4 bases and J lost 9, with 11 bases in between.

This chain uses TRBV10-3 with TRBJ2-3, with 7 bases aligning to TRBD2. The trim removed 8 bases at V and 0 bases at J, leaving 11 bases unmatched. CDR3 length: 16 residues. Germline V gene data show CDR1 as ENHRY and CDR2 as SYGVKD. The CDR3 DNA sequence: TGTGCCATCGATTCTAGGGCGGGAGCGAGCACAGATACGCAGTATTTT. The encoded protein is CAIDSRAGASTDTQYF.

V is TRBV7-4 and J is TRBJ2-5, with 8 bases lining up with TRBD2. The CDR3 length is 14 residues. V lost 5 bases, J lost 1 base, and 3 bases stayed unmatched. Germline V CDR1 and CDR2: SGHVT, SQSDAQ. The CDR3 loop reads CASSTGTSQETQYF. CDR3 DNA sequence: TGTGCCAGCAGCACGGGGACTAGCCAAGAGACCCAGTACTTC.

CDR3 residues: CASSLDPVVDTIYF. The CDR3 DNA reads TGCGCCAGCAGCTTGGACCCTGTGGTAGACACCATATATTTT. The V call is TRBV5-1, the J call TRBJ1-3; no clear D gene. The V end lost 0 bases, the J end lost 8 bases, and 12 bases lay between the germline ends. Looked up from germline, CDR1 is SGHRS and CDR2 is YFSETQ. The CDR3 consists of 14 residues.

V is TRBV5-8 and J is TRBJ2-7; D ambiguous. Trimming pared 0 bases from V and 12 bases from J, leaving 10 bases between. CDR3 length equals 11 residues. The germline V gene encodes CDR1 SGHTS and CDR2 YDEGEE. DNA for the CDR3: TGTGCCAGCAGCTTGGGAGAACTCGCGTACTTC. It translates to CASSLGELAYF.

V usage is TRBV6-5 and J usage is TRBJ2-1; perhaps TRBD2 as D (6 bases). Trimming shortened V by 11 bases and J by 7 bases, and 21 bases separated the two germline ends. There are 14 residues in the CDR3. Germline loops: CDR1 MNHEY, CDR2 SVGAGI. The CDR3 sequence is CAGSVLPGVNEQFF. CDR3 nucleotides: TGTGCCGGATCTGTCTTACCGGGAGTTAATGAGCAGTTCTTC.

The chain links TRBV18 to TRBJ2-5; weak D call: TRBD2 (6 bases). Germline V lookup: CDR1 KGHSH, CDR2 LQKENI. Trimming shortened V by 3 bases and J by 1 base, and 12 bases separated the two germline ends. The CDR3 has 15 amino acids. This CDR3 is CASSPPSGLQETQYF. The CDR3 coding sequence is TGTGCCAGCTCACCTCCTTCGGGACTCCAAGAGACCCAGTACTTC.

This chain uses TRBV3-1 (or the pseudogene TRBV3-2) with TRBJ2-7; 10 positions match TRBD1. Germline V lookup: CDR1 LGHDT, CDR2 YNNKEL (reference sequence). V was pared by 0 bases and J by 6 bases, with 11 bases of the junction left unmatched. The CDR3 is made up of 17 amino acids. The CDR3 protein is CASSQDPSGTGVGEQYF. As DNA, the CDR3 is TGTGCCAGCAGCCAAGATCCATCGGGGACAGGGGTGGGCGAGCAGTACTTC.

The chain carries TRBV6-1 and TRBJ2-1; 8 positions agree with TRBD2. CDR1 MNHNS and CDR2 SASEGT come from the germline V gene. The V gene end was trimmed by 1 base and the J gene end by 13 bases; junction bases not matched to a gene: 6. CDR3 size: 13 residues. The CDR3 nucleotides are TGTGCCAGCAGTGAAGTAGCTAGCGGGCCCCAGTTCTTC. Protein: CASSEVASGPQFF.

The table lists this clone with a count of one. This chain joins TRBV9 and TRBJ2-5, with a possible D match to TRBD2 (6 bases). CDR3 length equals 15 residues. Germline V gene sequence: CDR1 SGDLS, CDR2 YYNGEE. The V and J ends lost 0 bases and 2 bases respectively, with 11 bases between them. Here the CDR3 reads CASSVEGGRQETQYF. CDR3 in DNA: TGTGCCAGCAGCGTAGAAGGAGGGCGACAAGAGACCCAGTACTTC.